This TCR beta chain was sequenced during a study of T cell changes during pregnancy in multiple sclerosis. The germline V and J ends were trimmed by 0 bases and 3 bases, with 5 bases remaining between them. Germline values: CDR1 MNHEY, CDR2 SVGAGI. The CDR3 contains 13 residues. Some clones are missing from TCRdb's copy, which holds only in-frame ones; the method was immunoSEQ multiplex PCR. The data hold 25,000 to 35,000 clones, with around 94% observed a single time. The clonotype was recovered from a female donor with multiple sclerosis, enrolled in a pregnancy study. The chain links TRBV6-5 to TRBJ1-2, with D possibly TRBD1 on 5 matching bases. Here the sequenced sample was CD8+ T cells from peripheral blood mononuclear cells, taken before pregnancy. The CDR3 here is CASSYSGDYGYTF. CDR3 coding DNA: TGTGCCAGCAGTTACTCAGGGGACTATGGCTACACCTTC.